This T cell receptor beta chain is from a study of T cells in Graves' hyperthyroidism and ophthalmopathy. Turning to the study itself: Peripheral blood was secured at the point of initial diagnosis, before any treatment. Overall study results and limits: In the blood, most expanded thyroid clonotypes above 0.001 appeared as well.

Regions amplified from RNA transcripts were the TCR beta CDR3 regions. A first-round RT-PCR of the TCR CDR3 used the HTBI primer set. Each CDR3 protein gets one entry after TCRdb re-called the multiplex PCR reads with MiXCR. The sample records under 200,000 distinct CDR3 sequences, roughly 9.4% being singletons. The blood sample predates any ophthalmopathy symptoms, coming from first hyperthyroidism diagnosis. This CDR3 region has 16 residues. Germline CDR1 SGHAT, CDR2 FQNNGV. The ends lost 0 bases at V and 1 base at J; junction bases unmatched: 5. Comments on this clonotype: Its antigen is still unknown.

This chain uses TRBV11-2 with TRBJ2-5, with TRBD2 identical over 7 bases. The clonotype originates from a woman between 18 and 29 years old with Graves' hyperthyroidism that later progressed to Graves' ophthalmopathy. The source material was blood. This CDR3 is CASSLDPGLGQETQYF. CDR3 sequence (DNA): TGTGCCAGCAGCTTAGATCCCGGACTAGGCCAAGAGACCCAGTACTTC.